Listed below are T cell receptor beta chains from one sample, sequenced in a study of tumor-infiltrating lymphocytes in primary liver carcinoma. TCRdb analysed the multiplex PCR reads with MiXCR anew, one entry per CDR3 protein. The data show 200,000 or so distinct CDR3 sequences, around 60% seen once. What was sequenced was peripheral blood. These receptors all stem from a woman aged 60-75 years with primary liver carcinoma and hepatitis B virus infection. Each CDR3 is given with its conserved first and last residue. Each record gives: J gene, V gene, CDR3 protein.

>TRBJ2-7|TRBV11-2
CASSLARGQQYF
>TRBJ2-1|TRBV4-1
CASSRSGTAYDEQFF
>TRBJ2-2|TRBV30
CAWSVKMASGNTGELFF
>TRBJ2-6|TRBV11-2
CASSSSGSAGANVLTF
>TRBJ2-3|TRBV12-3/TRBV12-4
CASSLGVPILPYTQYF
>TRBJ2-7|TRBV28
CASSSQAGDRGYEQYF
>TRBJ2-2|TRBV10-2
CASITGGPNTGELFF
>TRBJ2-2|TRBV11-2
CASSFSLDMGGTGKLFF
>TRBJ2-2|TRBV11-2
CTSSLDRQAGELFF
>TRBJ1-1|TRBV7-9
CASSLANAGQLEGFF
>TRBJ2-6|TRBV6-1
CASSDHPTFSGANVLTF
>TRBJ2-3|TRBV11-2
CANSPELASSTDTQYF
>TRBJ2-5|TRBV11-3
CTSAGSSGETRYF
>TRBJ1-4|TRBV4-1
CASGQEVLSNEKLFF
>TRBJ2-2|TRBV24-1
CATKETGNTRELFF
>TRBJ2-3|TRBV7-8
CASSLRPLAGFRTDTQYF
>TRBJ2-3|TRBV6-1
CASSGKGENLSTDTQYF
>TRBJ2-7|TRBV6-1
CANRVGTGLAFTYEQYF
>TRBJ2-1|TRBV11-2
CVSSDGTGVGSANEQFF
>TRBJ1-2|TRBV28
CASRNGGSSYGYTF
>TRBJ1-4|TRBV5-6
CASSLDRVRKQLFF
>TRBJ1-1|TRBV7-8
CASSLGGQRVIRAFF
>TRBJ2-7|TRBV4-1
CASSQGDSSYEQYF
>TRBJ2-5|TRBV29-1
CSVGQGSLLSQYF
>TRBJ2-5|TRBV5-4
CASSHRNREETQYF
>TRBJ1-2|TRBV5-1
CASSLADRLNYGYTF
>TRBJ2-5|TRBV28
CASSVVDYREKETQYF
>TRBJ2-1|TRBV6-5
CASSPGANNEQFF
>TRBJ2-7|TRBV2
CASNLSEDSTAYYEQYF
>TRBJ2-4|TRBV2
CASNLGGQGIQYF
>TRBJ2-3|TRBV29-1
CSAAGTGLVDTQYF
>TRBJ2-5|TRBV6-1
CASSELGLETQYF
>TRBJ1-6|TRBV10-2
CASSLDRTNSPLHF
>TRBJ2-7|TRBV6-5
CASSFQGGPYEQYF
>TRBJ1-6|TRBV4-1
CASSQDLFRGNSPLHF
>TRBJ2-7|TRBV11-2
CASSLSGPEGPYDQYF
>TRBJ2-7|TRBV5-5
CASGFLAGVYEQYF
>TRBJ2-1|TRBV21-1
CASSGQGSDAYNEQFF
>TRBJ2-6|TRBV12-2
CASRGNPRANVLTF
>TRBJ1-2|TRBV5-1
CASSKQGQTNGHTF
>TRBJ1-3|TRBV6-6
CASSPRGGYRAGNTIYF
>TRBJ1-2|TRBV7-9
CASSLGRPGQGYGYTF
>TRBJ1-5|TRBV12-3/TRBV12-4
CASHPGAHIINQPQHF
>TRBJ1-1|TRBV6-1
CASTRGQGGTEAFF
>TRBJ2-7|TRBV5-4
CASSLGLASYEQYF